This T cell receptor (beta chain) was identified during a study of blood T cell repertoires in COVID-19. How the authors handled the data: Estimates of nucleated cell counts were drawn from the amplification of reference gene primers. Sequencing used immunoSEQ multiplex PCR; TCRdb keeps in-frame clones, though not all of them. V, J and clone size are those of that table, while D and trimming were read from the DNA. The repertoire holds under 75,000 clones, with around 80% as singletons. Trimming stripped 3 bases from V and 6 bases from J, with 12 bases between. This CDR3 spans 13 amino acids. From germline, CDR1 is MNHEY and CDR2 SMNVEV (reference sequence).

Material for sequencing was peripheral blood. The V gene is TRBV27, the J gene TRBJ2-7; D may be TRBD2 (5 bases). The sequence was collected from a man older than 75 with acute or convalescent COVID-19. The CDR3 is CASSLAGWSEQYF. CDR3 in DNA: TGTGCCAGCAGTTTGGCGGGTTGGAGCGAGCAGTACTTC.